The rows below give T cell receptor beta chains drawn from one sample of a study of PD-L1 blockade in urothelial cancer. Repertoires were generated with immunoSEQ multiplex PCR, while TCRdb's copy carries only in-frame clones and drops some. The sample holds 45,000 to 65,000 clones; under 90% are singletons and the top ten take 5.5% to 7%. The sequencing here drew on PBMCs, taken around atezolizumab (anti-PD-L1) treatment. The receptors here all came from a man between 40 and 49 years old with urothelial cancer. Each CDR3 is given with its conserved first and last residue. Each record gives: clone size, V gene, D gene, J gene, CDR3 length, CDR3 DNA, CDR3 protein. D genes are given only for firm matches. For some rows the clone size is stated as once, few or many, or as a class when expanded; others skip it.

size: few; V: TRBV28; D: TRBD1; J: TRBJ2-5; length: 15; DNA: TGTGCCAGCAGGAATAGACAGGGTAGATTGGAGACCCAGTACTTC; CDR3: CASRNRQGRLETQYF
size: -; V: TRBV19; D: -; J: TRBJ2-1; length: 16; DNA: TGTGCCAGTACCCCCAGAAGGGCAGGGCCCTACAATGAGCAGTTCTTC; CDR3: CASTPRRAGPYNEQFF
size: few; V: TRBV11-3; D: TRBD2; J: TRBJ2-2; length: 17; DNA: TGTGCCAGCAGCTTACAGCTGGCGGGAGGCCCCACCGGGGAGCTGTTTTTT; CDR3: CASSLQLAGGPTGELFF
size: few; V: TRBV28; D: TRBD1; J: TRBJ1-1; length: 16; DNA: TGTGCCGTCCTTCCAGGGGGCGCCCTTATGAACACTGAAGCTTTCTTT; CDR3: CAVLPGGALMNTEAFF
size: -; V: TRBV5-6; D: -; J: TRBJ1-4; length: 17; DNA: TGTGCCAGCAGCCTATTAGCGGGAGAGAGCACTAATGAAAAACTGTTTTTT; CDR3: CASSLLAGESTNEKLFF
size: -; V: TRBV30; D: -; J: TRBJ1-5; length: 14; DNA: TGTGCCTGGAGCATTGGCCTTAGCAATCAGCCCCAGCATTTT; CDR3: CAWSIGLSNQPQHF
size: -; V: TRBV5-1; D: TRBD1; J: TRBJ2-2; length: 15; DNA: TGCGCCAGCAGCCCGACAGGGCTGAACACCGGGGAGCTGTTTTTT; CDR3: CASSPTGLNTGELFF
size: -; V: TRBV5-1; D: -; J: TRBJ2-3; length: 15; DNA: TGCGCCAGCAGCCTTTTTGCGAGTAGCACAGATACGCAGTATTTT; CDR3: CASSLFASSTDTQYF
size: -; V: TRBV28; D: -; J: TRBJ1-3; length: 17; DNA: TGTGCCAGCAGTTACCGAGACACTTCTCTCTCTGGAAACACCATATATTTT; CDR3: CASSYRDTSLSGNTIYF
size: few; V: TRBV9; D: -; J: TRBJ2-1; length: 17; DNA: TGTGCCAGCAGCGTAGCCCCCCAGGGGCCCGTATACAATGAGCAGTTCTTC; CDR3: CASSVAPQGPVYNEQFF
size: -; V: TRBV28; D: TRBD1; J: TRBJ1-1; length: 14; DNA: TGTGCCAGCAGTTTGGGACAGGGGTACACTGAAGCTTTCTTT; CDR3: CASSLGQGYTEAFF
size: -; V: TRBV28; D: -; J: TRBJ1-5; length: 14; DNA: TGTGCCAGCAGTTTAAGCCGCAACAATCAGCCCCAGCATTTT; CDR3: CASSLSRNNQPQHF
size: -; V: TRBV18; D: -; J: TRBJ1-4; length: 15; DNA: TGTGCCAGCTCGGGGCAGGGCGGACGTAATGAAAAACTGTTTTTT; CDR3: CASSGQGGRNEKLFF
size: -; V: TRBV18; D: -; J: TRBJ2-3; length: 15; DNA: TGTGCCAGCTCACGCCAGAGCGGAGGCACAGATACGCAGTATTTT; CDR3: CASSRQSGGTDTQYF